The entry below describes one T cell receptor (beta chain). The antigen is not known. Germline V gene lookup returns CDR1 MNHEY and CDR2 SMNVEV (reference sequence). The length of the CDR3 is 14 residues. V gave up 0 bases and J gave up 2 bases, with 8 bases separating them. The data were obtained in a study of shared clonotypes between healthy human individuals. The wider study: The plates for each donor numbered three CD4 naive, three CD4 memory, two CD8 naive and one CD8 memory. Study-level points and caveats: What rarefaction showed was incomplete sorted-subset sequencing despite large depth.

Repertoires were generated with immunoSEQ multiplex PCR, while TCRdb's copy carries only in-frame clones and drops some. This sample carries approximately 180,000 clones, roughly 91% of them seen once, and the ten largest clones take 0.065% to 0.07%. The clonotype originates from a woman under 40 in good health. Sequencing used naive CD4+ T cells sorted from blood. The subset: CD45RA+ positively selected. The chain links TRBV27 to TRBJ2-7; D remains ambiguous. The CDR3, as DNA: TGTGCCAGCAGTTTATCTCCGATTACCTACGAGCAGTACTTC. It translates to CASSLSPITYEQYF.